This TCR beta chain was obtained from a study of Ad26.COV2.S vaccination and SARS-CoV-2 variants. Study-level information: Once or twice, 56 days apart, Ad26.COV2.S was delivered intramuscularly.

The germline V gene has CDR1 SQVTM and CDR2 ANQGSEA. J lost 3 bases, V lost 7 bases, and 9 bases had no gene match. The CDR3 contains 15 residues. Treatment in this sample: 15 to 20 received Ad26.COV2.S at low or high dose, single or two shots; about 5 received placebo; per-sample allocation not given. Sampling was performed 63 days after the first vaccine or placebo injection. TCRdb keeps only in-frame clones here, not all; method: immunoSEQ multiplex PCR. The table lists roughly 460,000 clones, around 89% of them singletons. This clonotype was obtained from a person aged 18-60 years who received the Ad26.COV2.S COVID-19 vaccine or a placebo. V gene TRBV29-1 combines with J gene TRBJ2-5, with 12 bases that match TRBD1. Sequenced here: peripheral blood, sampled in a trial of Ad26.COV2.S vaccine versus placebo. The CDR3 DNA follows: TGCAGCGCTGCAGGGGACAGGGGGCATGAAGAGACCCAGTACTTC. Translated, it gives CSAAGDRGHEETQYF.